This T cell receptor beta chain was captured in a study of cytomegalovirus exposure and HLA in healthy donors. Germline V gene sequence: CDR1 SGHTS, CDR2 YDEGEE. J gave up 7 bases and V 0 bases, and 7 bases lay outside the gene matches. The CDR3 totals 15 residues. The study ran its PCR with 60 Vbeta and 13 Jbeta primers. Here immunoSEQ multiplex PCR was the method, and the copy in TCRdb shows in-frame clones only, minus some. The data contain 150,000 to 200,000 clones, 71% of them singletons. The chain employs TRBV5-8 and TRBJ2-1; 7 bases map to TRBD2. This TCR derives from a girl under 18 in good health and CMV-seronegative. Sequencing input: PBMCs. CDR3 residues: CASSLGQRGENEQFF. CDR3 coding DNA: TGTGCCAGCAGCTTGGGCCAGCGGGGTGAAAATGAGCAGTTCTTC.